Listed below are T cell receptor beta chains from one sample, sequenced in a study of blood T cells in healthy people across ages. TCRdb re-called the 5' RACE reads with MiXCR, one entry per CDR3 protein. Among about 800,000 distinct CDR3 sequences listed, 58% were seen once. Material: blood. All receptors derive from a man in his thirties or forties in good health. CDR3s include the opening cysteine and the closing phenylalanine or tryptophan. D genes are given only for firm matches. The listing skips clone size in some rows; elsewhere it reads once, few, many or a size class.

TRBV29-1	.	TRBD1	TRBJ1-2	TGCACCATTGGACAGGGGAACTATGGCTACACCTTC	CTIGQGNYGYTF
TRBV7-9	many	.	TRBJ1-5	TGTGCCAGCAGCTTATATCTGGGGCCCCAGCATTTT	CASSLYLGPQHF
TRBV10-3	.	.	TRBJ2-1	TGTGCCATCAGTGAGGGGGGCCTGAGTGGCAATGAGCAGTTCTTC	CAISEGGLSGNEQFF
TRBV4-2	few	.	TRBJ1-2	TGTGCCAGCAGCGAGAACAGGGTGGAAGGAGGCTACACCTTC	CASSENRVEGGYTF
TRBV7-2	.	.	TRBJ1-6	TGTGCCAGCAGCTTAAAAAGTGTCAGCTTTAATTCACCCCTCCACTTT	CASSLKSVSFNSPLHF
TRBV7-2	.	.	TRBJ2-1	TGTGCCTGCAGTCCGGACTACCAAGGGTTCAATGAGCAGTTCTTC	CACSPDYQGFNEQFF
TRBV29-1	.	.	TRBJ2-7	TGCAGCGTAGCCCTCGGTGTGATCAGCTCCTACGAGCAGTACTTC	CSVALGVISSYEQYF
TRBV7-8	.	TRBD2	TRBJ2-1	TGTGCCAGCAGCACCCGACTAGCGGGGGGTCACTTAACCTTAACAACCTACAATGAGCAGTTCTTC	CASSTRLAGGHLTLTTYNEQFF
TRBV5-1	few	.	TRBJ2-7	TGCGCCAGCAAATGGGGCAGTTCGGGCGAGCAGTACTTC	CASKWGSSGEQYF
TRBV19	.	.	TRBJ2-7	TGTGCCAGTAGTATAGATGTGGGAATCGACGAGCAGTACTTC	CASSIDVGIDEQYF
TRBV20-1	.	.	TRBJ2-1	TGCAGTGCAACTAGCTATGAGCAGTTCTTC	CSATSYEQFF
TRBV20-1	once	TRBD2	TRBJ2-3	TGCAGTGCTGCCAGCGGGGGAGGAACAGATACGCAGTATTTT	CSAASGGGTDTQYF
TRBV5-5	few	.	TRBJ1-1	TGTGCCAGCAGCTTGGTGGCCCACTGGAACACTGAAGCTTTCTTT	CASSLVAHWNTEAFF
TRBV5-5	once	.	TRBJ2-1	TGTGCCAGCAGCTTGGCGTCCTTGAATGAGCAGTTCTTC	CASSLASLNEQFF
TRBV7-9	.	.	TRBJ1-2	TGTGCCAGCAGCTTAGCTTACGACAAGTCAGGTGGCTACACCTTC	CASSLAYDKSGGYTF
TRBV11-2	.	.	TRBJ2-1	TGTGCCAGCAGCTTAGTAGAGGGGTCGGGCTCTCTAAATGAGCAGTTCTTC	CASSLVEGSGSLNEQFF